This T cell receptor (beta chain) emerged from a study of cytomegalovirus exposure and HLA in healthy donors. Study-level background: There were 75 million to 95 million unique TCRs (from HLA-typed donors) in an early data release.

PCR primers comprised 60 Vbeta and 13 Jbeta primers. Original processing notes: Unique TCR beta chains numbered around 80 million in a later analysis, with around 10 million shared. Assay used: immunoSEQ multiplex PCR; TCRdb lists only in-frame clones, some missing. D and trimming come from the DNA, and the V and J calls and clone size come from that table. The sample consists of some 150,000 clones, 80% of them appearing once. Donors counted as nominally healthy when sampled, yet unrecorded immune exposures were likely. Study conclusions and caveats: Using a false discovery rate of 0.05, a later analysis showed that 16,951 TCR beta sequences were associated with HLA alleles.

Of note for this clone: Its cognate antigen is unknown.

Source material: PBMCs. The sequence was obtained from a woman aged 45-60 years in good health and CMV-seronegative.

This CDR3 is CASSQRLNTEAFF. The CDR3 DNA reads TGTGCCAGCAGTCAGAGGCTGAACACTGAAGCTTTCTTT. This chain links TRBV11-3 with TRBJ1-1; D not certain. Germline V gene lookup returns CDR1 SGHNT and CDR2 YENEEA. CDR3 length equals 13 residues. V was cut by 6 bases and J by 0 bases, with 8 bases left in between.